Presented here are 3 T cell receptor beta chains from one specimen sequenced in a study of blood T cell repertoires in COVID-19. Repertoires were generated with immunoSEQ multiplex PCR, while TCRdb's copy carries only in-frame clones and drops some. The table shows 40,000 to 55,000 clones, with around four fifths occurring only once. The material sequenced was peripheral blood. The receptors were sampled from a human donor in a cohort sampled during active COVID-19.

The rearrangement links TRBV18 to TRBJ1-6; 8 bases match TRBD1. This CDR3 comprises 15 residues. Trimming cost V 5 bases and J 9 bases; bases outside gene matches: 9. CDR1 KGHSH and CDR2 LQKENI come from the germline V gene. The CDR3 loop reads CASSETTGVRSPLHF. The DNA for the CDR3 is TGTGCCAGCTCAGAAACGACAGGGGTTCGTTCACCCCTCCACTTT. Full variable domain (outside the CDR3, taken from reference TRBV18 and TRBJ1-6): NAGVMQNPRHLVRRRGQEARLRCSPMKGHSHVYWYRQLPEEGLKFMVYLQKENIIDESGMPKERFSAEFPKEGPSILRIQQVVRGDSAAYFCASSETTGVRSPLHFGNGTRLTVT.

The chain is built from TRBV11-2 and TRBJ2-7; weak D call: TRBD2 (6 bases). Deletions cut 3 bases from V and 4 bases from J, with 25 bases between. This CDR3 region has 18 residues. Germline V lookup: CDR1 SGHAT, CDR2 FQNNGV. CDR3 region: CASSLMAGGIGDLYEQYF. The CDR3 nucleotides are TGTGCCAGCAGCTTGATGGCCGGGGGAATAGGGGATCTTTACGAGCAGTACTTC.

The chain joins TRBV4-1 to TRBJ2-3; D possibly corresponds to TRBD2 (6 bases). Trimming took 1 base from V and 8 from J, leaving 10 bases between them. There are 13 residues in the CDR3. Germline CDR1 reads MGHRA; CDR2 reads YSYEKL. In nucleotides, the CDR3 is TGCGCCAGCAGCCAAGTGGTCGGGGGTACGCAGTATTTT. Amino acids: CASSQVVGGTQYF.